This T cell receptor (beta chain) is from a study of siplizumab effects on memory and regulatory T cells (dated by TCRdb to the late 2010s). In the study overall: The study examined how the anti-CD2 antibody siplizumab affects alloreactive T-cell subsets in allogeneic mixed lymphocyte reactions built from human PBMCs.

The investigation overall reported the following: Unstimulated naive T cells appeared more diverse than memory T cells, and naive cells seemed to contribute substantially to the alloresponse. Because sequences below about 10^-5 frequency were poorly captured, only a minor fraction of alloreactive clones could be mapped to unstimulated subsets. For roughly 75-97% of proliferating CD4+ or CD8+ clones, no naive or memory phenotype could be assigned. The suppressive function of proliferating Tregs from siplizumab cultures was not functionally confirmed. Siplizumab significantly lowered the cumulative frequency of alloreactive sequences that could be traced to unstimulated CD4+ memory T cells. Of the alloreactive CD4+ clones that could be mapped, the Treg-derived share averaged about 63% with siplizumab compared with around 25% in control reactions.

Reading from cysteine to phenylalanine, the CDR3 counts 15 amino acids. Only the CDR3 portion is preserved as DNA: 45 bases, with reading frame beginning at the first base. Looking up the germline V gene yields CDR1 MDHEN and CDR2 SYDVKM. Trimming costs V 5 bases and J 7 bases, and their ends lie 15 bases apart. This clone was recorded once. The antigen it binds to is not known. The input lacks base qualities; no much larger clone sits a single base away. Additional sequencing covered unstimulated subsets from three donor pairs, namely CD8+ effector memory, CD4+ naive, CD8+ TEMRA, CD4+ memory and CD8+ naive. TCRbeta CDR3 sequencing was performed on sorted unstimulated T cells and on proliferating T cells recovered from mixed lymphocyte reactions. Fresh whole blood from fewer than 11 HLA-typed healthy donors served as the source for isolating PBMCs. Libraries were built with the immunoSEQ multiplex PCR assay. The deep sequencing platform assayed 80,000 to 100,000 TCR templates per sample. Genomic DNA extracted from sorted T cells was the material used for TCRbeta CDR3 sequencing. In the paper's pipeline: Clonal analysis of TCRbeta CDR3 data was done in the R programming language. Alloreactive CD4+ and CD8+ clones were identified by comparing unstimulated samples to CFSE-low samples taken after the reaction. Regulatory or non-regulatory origin of alloreactive CD4+ clones was assigned by matching sequences to the sorted unstimulated Treg and non-Treg repertoires. Drawn from immuneACCESS, this table holds only the in-frame rearrangements with V and J called that TCRdb kept. Clones are partly lost; checked studies trace under half to an unresolved V gene and leave the rest unexplained. The D gene and trimming were derived from the DNA, and the V and J assignments and clone size from that table. For this sample the table gives more than 75,000 clones, of which roughly 96% were detected only once. The ten most abundant clones make up 0.031% of the sample.

Input material: naive CD4+ T cells sorted from blood. The sample's cell subset or site label, decoded: unstimulated naive T cells. The source of this sequence is a human donor in good health. The chain links TRBV28 with TRBJ1-6, with a tentative D gene TRBD1 over 5 matching bases. The DNA sequence reads TGTGCCAGCAGTCGGGGGAGGGTGGACAATTCACCCCTCCACTTT. It specifies CASSRGRVDNSPLHF.